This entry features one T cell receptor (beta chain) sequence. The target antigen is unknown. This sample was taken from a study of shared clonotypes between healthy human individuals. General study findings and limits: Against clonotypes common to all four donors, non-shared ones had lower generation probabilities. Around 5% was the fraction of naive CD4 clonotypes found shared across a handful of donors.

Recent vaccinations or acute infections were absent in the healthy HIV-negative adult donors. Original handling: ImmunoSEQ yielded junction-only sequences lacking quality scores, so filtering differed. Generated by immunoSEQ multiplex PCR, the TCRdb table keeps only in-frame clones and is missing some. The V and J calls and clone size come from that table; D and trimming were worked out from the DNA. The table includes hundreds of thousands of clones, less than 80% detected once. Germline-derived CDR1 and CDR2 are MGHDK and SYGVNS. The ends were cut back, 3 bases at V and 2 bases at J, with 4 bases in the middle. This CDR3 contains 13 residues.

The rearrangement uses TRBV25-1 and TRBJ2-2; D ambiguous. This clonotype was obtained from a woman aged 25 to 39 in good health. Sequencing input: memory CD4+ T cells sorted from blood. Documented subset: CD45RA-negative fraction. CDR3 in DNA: TGTGCCAGCAGTGACGGAAACACCGGGGAGCTGTTTTTT. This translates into CASSDGNTGELFF. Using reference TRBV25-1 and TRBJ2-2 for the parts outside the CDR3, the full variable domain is EADIYQTPRYLVIGTGKKITLECSQTMGHDKMYWYQQDPGMELHLIHYSYGVNSTEKGDLSSESTVSRIRTEHFPLTLESARPSHTSQYLCASSDGNTGELFFGEGSRLTVL.